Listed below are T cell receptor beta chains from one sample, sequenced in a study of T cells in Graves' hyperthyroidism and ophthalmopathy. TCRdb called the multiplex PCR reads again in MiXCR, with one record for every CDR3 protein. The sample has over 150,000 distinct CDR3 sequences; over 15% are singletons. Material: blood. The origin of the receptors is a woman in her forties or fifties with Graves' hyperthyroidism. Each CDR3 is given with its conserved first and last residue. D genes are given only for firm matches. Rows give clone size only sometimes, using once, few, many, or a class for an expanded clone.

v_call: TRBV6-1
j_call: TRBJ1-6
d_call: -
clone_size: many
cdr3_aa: CASGQYNSPLHF
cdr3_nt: TGTGCCAGCGGACAGTATAATTCACCCCTCCACTTT

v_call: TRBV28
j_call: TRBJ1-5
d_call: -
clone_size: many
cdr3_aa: CASSFRGNWHNQPQHF
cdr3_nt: TGTGCCAGCAGTTTCCGGGGAAATTGGCACAATCAGCCCCAGCATTTT

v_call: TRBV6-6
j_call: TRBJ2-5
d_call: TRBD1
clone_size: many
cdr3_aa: CASSYPRGLGETQYF
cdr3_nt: TGTGCCAGCAGTTACCCCAGGGGGCTCGGAGAGACCCAGTACTTC

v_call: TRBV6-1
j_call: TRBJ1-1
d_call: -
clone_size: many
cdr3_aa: CASSENPAAEAFF
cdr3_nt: TGTGCCAGCAGTGAAAACCCGGCGGCTGAAGCTTTCTTT

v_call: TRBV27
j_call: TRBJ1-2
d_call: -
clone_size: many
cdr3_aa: CASSPRTDYGYTF
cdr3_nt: TGTGCCAGCAGTCCGCGGACAGACTATGGCTACACCTTC

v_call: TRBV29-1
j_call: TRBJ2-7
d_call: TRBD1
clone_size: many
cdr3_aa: CSVSRGLDEQYF
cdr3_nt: TGCAGCGTCTCAAGGGGGCTCGACGAGCAGTACTTC

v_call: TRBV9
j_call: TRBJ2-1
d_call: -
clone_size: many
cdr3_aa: CASSVELGVGSYNEQFF
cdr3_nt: TGTGCCAGCAGCGTAGAGCTGGGGGTAGGCTCCTACAATGAGCAGTTCTTC

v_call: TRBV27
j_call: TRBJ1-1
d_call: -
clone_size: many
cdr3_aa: CASRWFTEAFF
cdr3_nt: TGTGCCAGCAGATGGTTCACTGAAGCTTTCTTT

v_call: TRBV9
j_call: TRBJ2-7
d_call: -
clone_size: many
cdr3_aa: CASSTGQANYEQYF
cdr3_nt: TGTGCCAGCAGTACAGGGCAGGCGAACTACGAGCAGTACTTC

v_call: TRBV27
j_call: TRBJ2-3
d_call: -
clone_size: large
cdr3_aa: CASSLRDPFFTDTQYF
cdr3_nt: TGTGCCAGCAGTTTAAGGGACCCTTTCTTCACAGATACGCAGTATTTT

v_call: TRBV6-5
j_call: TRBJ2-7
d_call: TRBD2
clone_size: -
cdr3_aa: CASSYISSGESSYEQYF
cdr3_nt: TGTGCCAGCAGTTACATTTCTAGCGGGGAAAGCTCCTACGAGCAGTACTTC

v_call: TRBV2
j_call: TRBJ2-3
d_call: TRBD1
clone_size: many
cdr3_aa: CASSPQGAITDTQYF
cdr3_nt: TGTGCCAGCAGTCCACAGGGGGCGATCACAGATACGCAGTATTTT

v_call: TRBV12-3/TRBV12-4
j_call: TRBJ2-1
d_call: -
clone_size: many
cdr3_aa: CASSLGVRNEQFF
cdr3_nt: TGTGCCAGCAGTTTAGGTGTGAGGAATGAGCAGTTCTTC

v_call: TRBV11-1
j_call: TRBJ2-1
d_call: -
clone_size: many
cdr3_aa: CASRLDRHSYNEQFF
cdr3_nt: TGTGCCAGCAGACTTGACAGGCACTCCTACAATGAGCAGTTCTTC

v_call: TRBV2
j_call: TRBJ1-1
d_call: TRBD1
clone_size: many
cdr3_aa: CASKGQGSTEAFF
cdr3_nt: TGTGCCAGCAAGGGACAGGGATCCACTGAAGCTTTCTTT

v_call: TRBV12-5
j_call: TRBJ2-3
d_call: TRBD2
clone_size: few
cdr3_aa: CASGYGTTDTDTQYF
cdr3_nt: TGTGCTAGTGGGTATGGGACTACCGACACAGATACGCAGTATTTT

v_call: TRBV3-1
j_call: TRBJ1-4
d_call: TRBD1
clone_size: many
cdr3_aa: CASSQARDRGRTTNEKLFF
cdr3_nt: TGTGCCAGCAGCCAAGCGCGGGACAGGGGGCGAACAACTAATGAAAAACTGTTTTTT

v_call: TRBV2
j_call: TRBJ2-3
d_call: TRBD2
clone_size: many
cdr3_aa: CASSETSGGDTQYF
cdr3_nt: TGTGCCAGCAGTGAAACTAGCGGGGGTGATACGCAGTATTTT

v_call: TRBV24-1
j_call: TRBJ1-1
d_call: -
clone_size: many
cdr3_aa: CATSGVNTEAFF
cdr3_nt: TGTGCCACCAGCGGGGTGAACACTGAAGCTTTCTTT

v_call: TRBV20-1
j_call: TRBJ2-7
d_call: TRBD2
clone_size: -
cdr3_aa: CSARDRSGSWDEQYF
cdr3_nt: TGCAGTGCTAGAGATCGGAGCGGGAGCTGGGACGAGCAGTACTTC

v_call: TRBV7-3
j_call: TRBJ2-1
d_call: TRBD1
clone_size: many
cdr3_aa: CASSLGDRGGNEQFF
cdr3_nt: TGTGCCAGCAGCTTAGGGGACAGGGGAGGCAATGAGCAGTTCTTC

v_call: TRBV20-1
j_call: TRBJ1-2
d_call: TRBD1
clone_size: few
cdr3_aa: CSAAFPGQGLYGYTF
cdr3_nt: TGCAGTGCTGCATTTCCGGGACAGGGTTTGTATGGCTACACCTTC

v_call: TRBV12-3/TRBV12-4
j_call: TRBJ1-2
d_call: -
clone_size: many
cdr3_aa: CASSFGATYGYTF
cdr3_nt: TGTGCCAGCAGTTTTGGGGCCACTTATGGCTACACCTTC

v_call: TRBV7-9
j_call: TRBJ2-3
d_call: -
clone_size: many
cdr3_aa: CASSSYTGSDTQYF
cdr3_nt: TGTGCCAGCAGCTCTTACACGGGGTCAGATACGCAGTATTTT

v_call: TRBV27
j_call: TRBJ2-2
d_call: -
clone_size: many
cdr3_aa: CASSFVGELFF
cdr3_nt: TGTGCCAGCAGTTTTGTCGGGGAGCTGTTTTTT

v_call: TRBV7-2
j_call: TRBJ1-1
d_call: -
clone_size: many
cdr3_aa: CASSFRSRQQNTEAFF
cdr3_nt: TGTGCCAGCAGCTTCCGTTCTCGACAGCAGAACACTGAAGCTTTCTTT

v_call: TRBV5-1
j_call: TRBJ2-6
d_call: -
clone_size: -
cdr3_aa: CASSLESGVGANVLTF
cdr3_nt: TGCGCCAGCAGCTTGGAGTCGGGTGTAGGGGCCAACGTCCTGACTTTC

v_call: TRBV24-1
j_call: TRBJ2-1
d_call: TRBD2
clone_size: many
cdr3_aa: CATSSSGGAVEQFF
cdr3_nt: TGTGCCACCAGTTCGAGCGGGGGGGCAGTCGAGCAGTTCTTC